This TCR beta chain stems from a study of T cell responses to AZD1222 COVID-19 vaccine. General observations from the study: Among AZD1222 vaccinees, only six or seven were seropositive at baseline. Following two doses of AZD1222, Spike-specific TCR breadth and depth rose. In all cases, repertoires were sampled only after the peak T cell response.

In this sample, this clone turned up once. Its antigen is not known. Only in-frame clones appear in the TCRdb table, and some are missing; sequencing was by immunoSEQ multiplex PCR. The data hold some 84,000 clones, with around 85% observed a single time. Second doses that came at about 4 or about 12 weeks were put together. Specimen: peripheral blood, collected 28 days after the second AZD1222 dose. The clonotype comes from an adult who received the AZD1222 COVID-19 vaccine.

The CDR3 DNA reads TGTGCCAGTAGTATCGTGGCAGGGCCGACGCCTAACTATGGCTACACCTTC. Translation: CASSIVAGPTPNYGYTF. The V and J genes are TRBV19 and TRBJ1-2; tentatively, D is TRBD1 (5 bases). V was pared by 3 bases and J by 0 bases, with 17 bases between. The CDR3 consists of 17 residues. Looked up from germline, CDR1 is LNHDA and CDR2 is SQIVND (reference sequence).